Detailed here is one T cell receptor beta chain. The antigen remains undetermined. The germline V and J ends were trimmed by 4 bases and 1 base, with 11 bases remaining between them. Looked up from germline, CDR1 is LNHDA and CDR2 is SQIVND (reference sequence). The length of the CDR3 is 15 residues. Use of 60 Vbeta and 13 Jbeta primers characterized the PCR. Here immunoSEQ multiplex PCR was the method, and the copy in TCRdb shows in-frame clones only, minus some. Here the sample spans approximately 170,000 clones, about three quarters being singletons. The data were taken from a study of cytomegalovirus exposure and HLA in healthy donors. The overall study: For the roughly 400 genotyped donors, 75% to 90% fell within the Caucasian-associated ancestry cluster.

Study findings and constraints: The study labeled fewer than 200 TCR beta chains cytomegalovirus-associated. In most subjects, TCR beta sequences reportedly gave accurate predictions of HLA-A and HLA-B alleles.

The chain couples TRBV19 to TRBJ1-5; D perhaps matches TRBD1 (6 bases). This receptor was taken from a woman aged 40 to 50 in good health and CMV-seropositive. Material: PBMCs. The CDR3 sequence is CASSTGVLSNQPQHF. DNA for the CDR3: TGTGCCAGTAGTACAGGGGTGTTGAGCAATCAGCCCCAGCATTTT.